This TCR beta chain was observed in a study of blood T cell repertoires in COVID-19. Background on the study: Spain, Italy and the United States supplied samples that represented acute and convalescent COVID-19. PBMCs, B-cell-depleted T cells, or T cells were the source of the cDNA or gDNA that made up the material.

Authors' processing steps: How many nucleated cells were present was estimated from reference gene primer amplification. Here immunoSEQ multiplex PCR was the method, and the copy in TCRdb shows in-frame clones only, minus some. V, J and clone size derive from that table, while D and trimming were established from the DNA sequence. The table has about 41,000 clones, roughly 87% seen once; the top ten hold around 4.7%. J was trimmed by 6 bases and V by 1 base; bases with no gene match: 6. The CDR3 has 17 residues. Germline V gene lookup returns CDR1 LGHDT and CDR2 YNNKEL (reference sequence). The clonotype originates from a man aged 55-75 years with acute or convalescent COVID-19. The sequenced material came from peripheral blood. The chain is built from TRBV3-1 (or the pseudogene TRBV3-2) and TRBJ2-1, with 13 bases matching TRBD2. DNA for the CDR3: TGTGCCAGCAGCCAAGTATTTCGACTAGCGGGGGGCAATGAGCAGTTCTTC. Translated: CASSQVFRLAGGNEQFF.